The clone carrying this T cell receptor beta chain was seen only a few times. Its matching antigen is unknown. V lost 4 bases and J lost 4, with 12 bases in between. In germline, CDR1 is MRHNA, CDR2 SNTAGT. The CDR3 is 14 amino acids. The sample originates from a study of T cells after yellow fever vaccination. Across the whole study: With SMART-Seq v4 Ultra Low Input, the fractions containing low cell numbers were prepared.

The study's findings and limits: The study re-detected most primary-vaccination clones after the booster (about 96% CD4, roughly 85% CD8). The bulk population could contribute abundant contaminating clonotypes to FACS-sorted repertoires.

TCRdb re-analysed the 5' RACE reads in MiXCR, keeping a single row per CDR3 protein. The data hold about 300,000 distinct CDR3 sequences, with under 9% observed a single time. Sequencing used CD4+ T cells sorted from PBMCs, obtained 5 days after the yellow fever booster vaccination. This clonotype was sampled from a young man who received the YFV17D yellow fever vaccine. The chain employs TRBV6-4 and TRBJ2-3; D uncertain. CDR3 nucleotide sequence: TGTGCCAGCAGTGTCCAGTCTTTAGCAGATACGCAGTATTTT. Its protein is CASSVQSLADTQYF.